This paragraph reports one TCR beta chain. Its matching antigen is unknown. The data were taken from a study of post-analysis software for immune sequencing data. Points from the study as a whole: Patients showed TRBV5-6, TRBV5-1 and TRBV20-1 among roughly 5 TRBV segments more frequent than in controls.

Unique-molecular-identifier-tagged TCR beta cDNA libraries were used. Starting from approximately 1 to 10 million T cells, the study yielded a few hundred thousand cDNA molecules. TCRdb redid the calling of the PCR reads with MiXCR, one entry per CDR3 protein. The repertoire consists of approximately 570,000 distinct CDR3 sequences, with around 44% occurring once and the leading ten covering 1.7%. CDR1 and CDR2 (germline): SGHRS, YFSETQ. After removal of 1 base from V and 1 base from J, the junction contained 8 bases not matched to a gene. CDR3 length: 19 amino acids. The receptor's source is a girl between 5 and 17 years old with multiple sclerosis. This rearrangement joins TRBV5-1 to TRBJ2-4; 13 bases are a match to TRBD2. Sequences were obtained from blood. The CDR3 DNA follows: TGCGCCAGCAGCTTGAACCCGGGACTAGCGGGATCGGCCAAAAACATTCAGTACTTC. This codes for CASSLNPGLAGSAKNIQYF.